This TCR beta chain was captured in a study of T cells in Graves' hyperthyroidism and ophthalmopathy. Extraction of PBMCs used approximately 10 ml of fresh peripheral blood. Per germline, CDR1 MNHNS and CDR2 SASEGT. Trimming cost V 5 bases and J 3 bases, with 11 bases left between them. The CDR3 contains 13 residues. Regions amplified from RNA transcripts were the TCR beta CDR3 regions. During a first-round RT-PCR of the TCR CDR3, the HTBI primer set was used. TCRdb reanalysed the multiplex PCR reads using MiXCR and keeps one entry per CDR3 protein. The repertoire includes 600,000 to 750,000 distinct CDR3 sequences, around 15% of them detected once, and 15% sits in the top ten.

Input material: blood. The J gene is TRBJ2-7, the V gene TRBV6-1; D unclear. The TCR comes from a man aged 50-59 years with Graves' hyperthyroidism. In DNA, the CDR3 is TGTGCCAGCAGTTATGGGAACGTCTACGAGCAGTACTTC. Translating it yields CASSYGNVYEQYF.